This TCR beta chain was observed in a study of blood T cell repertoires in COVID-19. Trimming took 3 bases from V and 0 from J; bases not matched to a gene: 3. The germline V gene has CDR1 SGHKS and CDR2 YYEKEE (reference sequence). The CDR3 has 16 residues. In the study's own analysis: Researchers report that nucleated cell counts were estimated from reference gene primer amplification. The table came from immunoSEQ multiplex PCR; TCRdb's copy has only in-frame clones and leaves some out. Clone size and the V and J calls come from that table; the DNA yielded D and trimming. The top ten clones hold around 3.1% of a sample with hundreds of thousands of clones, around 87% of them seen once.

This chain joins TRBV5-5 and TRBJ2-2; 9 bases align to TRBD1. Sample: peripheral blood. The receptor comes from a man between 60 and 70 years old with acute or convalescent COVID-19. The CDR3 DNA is TGTGCCAGCAGCTCTCGGACAGGGGCGAACACCGGGGAGCTGTTTTTT. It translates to CASSSRTGANTGELFF. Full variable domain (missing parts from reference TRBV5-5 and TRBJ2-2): DAGVTQSPTHLIKTRGQQVTLRCSPISGHKSVSWYQQVLGQGPQFIFQYYEKEERGRGNFPDRFSARQFPNYSSELNVNALLLGDSALYLCASSSRTGANTGELFFGEGSRLTVL.